This T cell receptor beta chain was sequenced for a study of blood T cells in healthy people across ages. About the study: Template switching caught about one barcoded beta molecule for each two T cells.

A second PCR, run for roughly 7 to 12 cycles, used a sample-barcoded 5' primer plus a J-beta primer mix. Every cDNA was tagged by a template-switch adaptor with 12 random nucleotides. Each CDR3 protein is one row after TCRdb ran MiXCR on the 5' RACE reads. The sample lists 500,000 to 600,000 distinct CDR3 sequences; approximately 25% were seen once. Germline CDR1 and CDR2: MNHEY and SMNVEV (reference sequence). Trimming removed 4 bases from V and 1 base from J; junction bases left unmatched: 11. CDR3 length equals 19 residues. Caucasian, healthy and from Russia, the donors were aged between roughly 6 and 95.

V is TRBV27 and J is TRBJ2-6; TRBD1 agrees at 9 bases. The sequencing sample was made of blood. The TCR was taken from a woman in her 70s in good health. The CDR3 region has the DNA TGTGCCAGCAGTTCCCTTAGGGACAGGGAGCTATCTGGGGCCAACGTCCTGACTTTC. This translates into CASSSLRDRELSGANVLTF.